The 9 T cell receptor beta chains reported below all come from one sample, sequenced in a study of OX40 agonist ivuxolimab in advanced cancers. Sequenced by immunoSEQ multiplex PCR; TCRdb stores in-frame clones only, minus some. This table holds about 15,000 clones, approximately 87% found once. The source material was CD4+ or CD8+ T cells sorted from blood, sampled in a trial of the OX40 agonist ivuxolimab. The receptors here all came from an adult with an advanced solid tumor such as melanoma, head and neck, liver or kidney cancer.

The CDR3 loop reads CASSQDPQGSSSPLHF. DNA for the CDR3: TGCGCCAGCAGCCAAGATCCACAGGGCTCGAGTTCACCCCTCCACTTT. The chain couples TRBV4-3 to TRBJ1-6; D possibly corresponds to TRBD1 (6 bases). CDR3 length: 16 residues. V lost 0 bases and J lost 9, with 15 bases in between. Germline CDR1 reads LGHNA; CDR2 reads YSLEER.

This clone was recorded only once. This chain joins TRBV2 and TRBJ1-2, with D possibly being TRBD1 (5 bases). V was trimmed by 6 bases and J by 5 bases, leaving 22 bases between them. The CDR3 runs to 16 residues. Germline CDR1 and CDR2: SNHLY and FYNNEI. The CDR3 loop reads CASSDSKVTVGYGYTF. CDR3 nucleotides: TGTGCCAGCAGCGACAGTAAGGTCACAGTAGGTTATGGCTACACCTTC.

V is TRBV11-1 and J is TRBJ2-5, with 10 bases aligning to TRBD1. The J call may be mistaken, given a closer DNA end match to TRBJ2-7. In germline, CDR1 is SGHAT, CDR2 FQDESV (reference sequence). This CDR3 is 15 amino acids long. In DNA form, the CDR3 reads TGTGCCAGCAGCTTAGGGGGGACAGGGGAAGACGAGCAGTACTTC. This codes for CASSLGGTGEDEQYF.

This chain uses TRBV10-3 with TRBJ2-4; 11 bases agree with TRBD1. With V trimmed by 5 bases and J by 6 bases, 6 bases remained unmatched. Germline CDR1 is ENHRY and CDR2 is SYGVKD. This CDR3 contains 15 residues. The CDR3 spells CAISTGQGASNIQYF. CDR3 nucleotides: TGTGCCATCAGTACCGGACAGGGGGCTTCAAACATTCAGTACTTC.

The V gene is TRBV9, the J gene TRBJ2-3, with 11 bases identical to TRBD2. Looked up from germline, CDR1 is SGDLS and CDR2 is YYNGEE. The CDR3 covers 17 residues. The J segment lost 0 bases and the V segment lost 4 bases, leaving 7 bases of the junction unmatched. The CDR3 loop reads CASSPQGLAASTDTQYF. The DNA of the CDR3 is TGTGCCAGCAGCCCCCAGGGACTAGCGGCTAGCACAGATACGCAGTATTTT. Combining the CDR3 with reference TRBV9 and TRBJ2-3 gives the whole variable domain DSGVTQTPKHLITATGQRVTLRCSPRSGDLSVYWYQQSLDQGLQFLIQYYNGEERAKGNILERFSAQQFPDLHSELNLSSLELGDSALYFCASSPQGLAASTDTQYFGPGTRLTVL.

About this clone itself: At one end, the junction sequence differs from germline, possibly due to a read error. The J gene is TRBJ1-4, the V gene TRBV7-7, with TRBD1 identical over 10 bases. The V gene's germline CDR1 is SSHAT and CDR2 FNYEAQ (reference sequence). CDR3 length: 13 amino acids. CDR3 in DNA: TGTGCTAGCAGCCTGGACAGGGGGGAAAAACTGTTTTTT. It yields the protein CASSLDRGEKLFF.

This clone was observed a single time. The chain is built from TRBV4-3 and TRBJ2-2, with 9 bases lining up with TRBD1. Germline lookup yields CDR1 LGHNA and CDR2 YSLEER. V shed 0 bases, J shed 5 bases, and the junction held 13 bases outside the gene matches. This CDR3 has 19 amino acids. CDR3 loop: CASSQDWGTGTGFTGELFF. The CDR3, as DNA: TGCGCCAGCAGCCAAGACTGGGGGACCGGGACAGGGTTTACCGGGGAGCTGTTTTTT.

The V and J genes are TRBV2 and TRBJ2-7; TRBD1 aligns across 8 bases. The CDR3 is 13 amino acids. Trimming removed 7 bases from V and 8 bases from J; junction bases left unmatched: 10. The germline gives CDR1 SNHLY, CDR2 FYNNEI. The CDR3 reads CASKGTGYKQQYF. CDR3 in DNA: TGTGCCAGCAAGGGGACAGGCTACAAACAGCAGTACTTC.

V usage is TRBV6-7 and J usage is TRBJ2-4; possible D gene TRBD1, 6 bases. TRBV6-7 is reported as an ORF; its role is uncertain. The CDR3 is 17 amino acids. Trimming left V 5 bases short and J 5 bases short, with 22 bases between. The CDR3 sequence is CASSPITPGHGENIQYF. Here the CDR3 DNA reads TGTGCCAGCAGTCCTATCACACCGGGACACGGAGAAAACATTCAGTACTTC.